This T cell receptor beta chain was documented in a study of T cell changes during pregnancy in multiple sclerosis. With V trimmed by 4 bases and J by 5 bases, 5 bases remained unmatched. Germline V gene lookup returns CDR1 MDHEN and CDR2 SYDVKM. The CDR3 covers 14 residues. Profiled with immunoSEQ multiplex PCR; TCRdb holds only in-frame clones, not every one. The sample holds over 45,000 clones, about 90% seen once. Sequencing used CD4+ T cells from peripheral blood mononuclear cells, obtained in the first trimester of pregnancy. The TCR sequence derives from a female donor with multiple sclerosis, enrolled in a pregnancy study. V gene TRBV28 combines with J gene TRBJ2-5; 9 bases match TRBD1. The CDR3 DNA reads TGTGCCAGCAGTTCCCCCGGGACAGGGGAGACCCAGTACTTC. The encoded protein is CASSSPGTGETQYF.